This T cell receptor (beta chain) is drawn from a study of blood T cell repertoires in COVID-19. Sequencing was performed with immunoSEQ multiplex PCR; in TCRdb, only in-frame clones are kept and a portion is missing. Among fewer than 250,000 clones listed, approximately 80% were seen once. This CDR3 has 14 amino acids. Germline lookup yields CDR1 MDHEN and CDR2 SYDVKM. The V end lost 5 bases, the J end lost 0 bases, and 8 bases lay between the germline ends. This chain links TRBV28 with TRBJ1-3, with D possibly matching TRBD1 (5 bases). The sequencing input was peripheral blood. The receptor was derived from an older woman with active or convalescent COVID-19. CDR3 sequence (DNA): TGTGCCAGCAGTAACCAGGGCTCTGGAAACACCATATATTTT. The encoded protein is CASSNQGSGNTIYF. The full variable domain, completed using reference TRBV28 and TRBJ1-3, is DVKVTQSSRYLVKRTGEKVFLECVQDMDHENMFWYRQDPGLGLRLIYFSYDVKMKEKGDIPEGYSVSREKKERFSLILESASTNQTSMYLCASSNQGSGNTIYFGEGSWLTVV.